These 28 T cell receptor beta chains originate from one sample sequenced in a study of shared clonotypes between healthy human individuals. As defined, naive CD8 cells were CD45RO-negative and positively selected for CCR7, with terminally differentiated effector memory CD45RA+ cells excluded. Some clones are missing from TCRdb's copy, which holds only in-frame ones; the method was immunoSEQ multiplex PCR. The data show some 2.1 million clones, around 93% seen once. The sample was naive CD8+ T cells from PBMCs. These receptors originate from a man aged 18 to 35 in good health. Some clones in this sample may be carry-over from other donors' samples.

With regard to this clone: Other DNA sequences in the same sample also yield this CDR3. J is TRBJ1-2 and V is TRBV27; D is unclear. Trimming pared 2 bases from V and 4 bases from J, leaving 11 bases between. The CDR3 is made up of 14 amino acids. From germline, CDR1 is MNHEY and CDR2 SMNVEV (reference sequence). The CDR3 DNA reads TGTGCCAGCAGTTTACGGGGAGGGTTCTATGGCTACACCTTC. This encodes CASSLRGGFYGYTF.

Only one count was recorded for this clone. The chain links TRBV6-6 to TRBJ2-2; a weak D match, TRBD1 (5 bases). Trimming removed 6 bases from V and 9 bases from J, with 14 bases in between. Germline CDR1 is MNHNY and CDR2 is SVGAGI (reference sequence). The CDR3 contains 13 residues. The CDR3 nucleotides are TGTGCCAGCAGCTTTCAGGGTATCAGGGAGCTGTTTTTT. This translates into CASSFQGIRELFF.

With respect to this clone: The sample has other DNA sequences that encode this CDR3 too. The chain joins TRBV7-9 to TRBJ2-7; perhaps TRBD2 as D (6 bases). V was clipped by 5 bases and J by 2 bases, with 16 bases between them. In germline, CDR1 is SEHNR, CDR2 FQNEAQ (reference sequence). The CDR3 length is 15 residues. The CDR3 is CASSPPAGRTYEQYF. The DNA of the CDR3 is TGTGCCAGCAGCCCTCCGGCGGGGAGGACCTACGAGCAGTACTTC.

V usage is TRBV30 and J usage is TRBJ1-2, with TRBD1 as a possible D gene (5 bases). V shed 4 bases and J shed 5 bases, with 23 bases lying between them. Germline CDR1 and CDR2: GTSNPN and SVGIG (reference sequence). The CDR3 extends over 16 amino acids. The DNA for the CDR3 is TGTGCCTGGACCGGGGAGAAGGAGGACAACCCTTATGGCTACACCTTC. This gives the protein CAWTGEKEDNPYGYTF.

A single count supports this clone. This rearrangement joins TRBV27 to TRBJ1-1, with 7 bases aligning to TRBD1. This CDR3 comprises 15 residues. Germline CDR1 is MNHEY and CDR2 is SMNVEV (reference sequence). The V and J ends lost 4 bases and 0 bases, in that order; junction bases with no gene match: 5. The CDR3 loop is CASSSGQVMNTEAFF. The CDR3 DNA reads as TGTGCCAGCAGTTCTGGACAGGTCATGAACACTGAAGCTTTCTTT.

The rearrangement joins TRBV6-5 to TRBJ2-1; possibly TRBD1 for D (5 bases). The V gene's germline CDR1 is MNHEY and CDR2 SVGAGI. CDR3 length: 15 residues. V was trimmed by 2 bases and J by 9 bases, leaving 17 bases between them. The CDR3 is CASSYGAYLRGEQFF. Written as DNA, the CDR3 is TGTGCCAGCAGTTACGGGGCGTATCTTCGAGGTGAGCAGTTCTTC.

The J gene is TRBJ2-2, the V gene TRBV7-2; TRBD1 is a possible D gene (6 bases). The CDR3 covers 14 residues. Germline CDR1 and CDR2: SGHTA and FQGNSA. The ends were cut back, 6 bases at V and 0 bases at J, with 8 bases in the middle. Here the CDR3 reads CASRTGTNTGELFF. Written as DNA, the CDR3 is TGTGCCAGCAGGACAGGCACGAACACCGGGGAGCTGTTTTTT.

This chain joins TRBV9 and TRBJ1-4, with 7 bases lining up with TRBD1. Per germline, CDR1 SGDLS and CDR2 YYNGEE. The CDR3 is 16 amino acids. J was trimmed by 5 bases and V by 4 bases; bases with no gene match: 11. The CDR3, as DNA: TGTGCCAGCAGCCTGGGGACAGAAGGGAGGAATGAAAAACTGTTTTTT. It encodes CASSLGTEGRNEKLFF.

The chain joins TRBV14 to TRBJ2-4; D is undetermined. CDR1 and CDR2 (germline): SGHDN, FVKESK. V shed 3 bases and J shed 7 bases, with 10 bases lying between them. This CDR3 comprises 13 residues. The CDR3 region is CASSQRIVNIQYF. Here the CDR3 DNA reads TGTGCCAGCAGCCAGAGGATTGTGAACATTCAGTACTTC.

This rearrangement joins TRBV27 to TRBJ2-2, with D uncertain. The germline CDR1 and CDR2 sequences are MNHEY and SMNVEV (reference sequence). The CDR3 extends over 14 amino acids. Trimming shortened V by 5 bases and J by 4 bases, and 11 bases separated the two germline ends. The CDR3 loop is CASSKGSATGELFF. The CDR3 DNA sequence: TGTGCCAGCAGTAAAGGGTCCGCCACCGGGGAGCTGTTTTTT.

The V call is TRBV27, the J call TRBJ1-1; D call uncertain. CDR1 is MNHEY, CDR2 SMNVEV, per germline (reference sequence). V shed 0 bases and J shed 1 base, with 6 bases lying between them. This CDR3 spans 14 amino acids. CDR3: CASSLSLKNTEAFF. The CDR3 DNA follows: TGTGCCAGCAGTTTATCCTTGAAGAACACTGAAGCTTTCTTT.

A note on this clone: Because the CDR3's place on the DNA is in doubt, the DNA is left out and the CDR3 is given as listed by TCRdb. The rearrangement uses TRBV4-2 and TRBJ2-6. In germline, CDR1 is LGHNA, CDR2 YNFKEQ. Inclusive of both ends, the CDR3 amounts to 19 amino acids. Here the CDR3 reads CASSPFRGRLSSGANVLTF.

This clone was detected once. The chain is built from TRBV7-3 and TRBJ2-7; the match to TRBD1 covers 8 bases. The CDR3 is 14 amino acids. Germline CDR1 SGHTA, CDR2 FQGTGA. J was trimmed by 2 bases and V by 4 bases; bases with no gene match: 4. The DNA for the CDR3 is TGTGCCAGCAGCTCCGGACAGGGAACCTACGAGCAGTACTTC. Encoded protein: CASSSGQGTYEQYF. Variable domain in full (rest from reference TRBV7-3 and TRBJ2-7): GAGVSQTPSNKVTEKGKYVELRCDPISGHTALYWYRQSLGQGPEFLIYFQGTGAADDSGLPNDRFFAVRPEGSVSTLKIQRTERGDSAVYLCASSSGQGTYEQYFGPGTRLTVT.

The chain uses TRBV5-8 and TRBJ1-5; tentatively, D is TRBD1 (5 bases). There are 16 residues in the CDR3. Germline V CDR1 and CDR2: SGHTS, YDEGEE. V was pared by 3 bases and J by 0 bases, with 13 bases between. CDR3 nucleotides: TGTGCCAGCAGCTACCCACGACAGTATAGCAATCAGCCCCAGCATTTT. Translated, it gives CASSYPRQYSNQPQHF.

V gene TRBV7-3 combines with J gene TRBJ2-3, with 7 bases lining up with TRBD2. V lost 3 bases, J lost 4 bases, and 7 bases stayed unmatched. The V gene's germline CDR1 is SGHTA and CDR2 FQGTGA. The CDR3 runs 15 residues. CDR3 nucleotides: TGTGCCAGCAGCTTGATCGGCGGGAGTTCAGATACGCAGTATTTT. Its protein product is CASSLIGGSSDTQYF.

This chain connects TRBV9 to TRBJ2-5; D ambiguous. Germline V lookup: CDR1 SGDLS, CDR2 YYNGEE. The CDR3 totals 14 residues. Trimming cost V 0 bases and J 3 bases, with 9 bases left between them. In DNA, the CDR3 is TGTGCCAGCAGCGTAGTAGGGATAGAAGAGACCCAGTACTTC. This gives the protein CASSVVGIEETQYF.

In the case of this clone: The same CDR3 arises from other DNA sequences in this sample as well. This chain links TRBV28 with TRBJ2-7; D is ambiguous. CDR1 is MDHEN and CDR2 is SYDVKM in the germline V gene. The CDR3 extends over 12 amino acids. Trimming shortened V by 3 bases and J by 1 base, and 4 bases separated the two germline ends. CDR3 sequence: CASSFPSYEQYF. In DNA form, the CDR3 reads TGTGCCAGCAGTTTTCCGTCCTACGAGCAGTACTTC.

This chain uses TRBV29-1 with TRBJ1-1; a possible D gene is TRBD1 (5 bases). The ends were cut back, 7 bases at V and 4 bases at J, with 13 bases in the middle. This CDR3 has 12 amino acids. CDR1 is SQVTM, CDR2 ANQGSEA, per germline. In DNA, the CDR3 is TGCAGCGCCCCTTGGGGGTCCACTGAAGCTTTCTTT. Amino acid sequence: CSAPWGSTEAFF.

V is TRBV11-3 and J is TRBJ1-1; no reliable D call. V shed 2 bases and J shed 7 bases, with 11 bases lying between them. CDR1 and CDR2 (germline): SGHNT, YENEEA. CDR3 length: 13 residues. The DNA of the CDR3 is TGTGCCAGCAGCTTAACGAGGGTCAATGAAGCTTTCTTT. This encodes CASSLTRVNEAFF.

The genes are TRBV25-1 and TRBJ2-1, with D unresolved. CDR1 and CDR2 (germline): MGHDK, SYGVNS. Trimming took off 1 base at V and 5 bases at J, with 9 bases between the two ends. This CDR3 region has 14 residues. The DNA for the CDR3 is TGTGCCAGCAGTGAATTGGGTGAAGACAATGAGCAGTTCTTC. This gives the protein CASSELGEDNEQFF.

This sequence joins TRBV11-2 and TRBJ2-7; D is undetermined. This CDR3 has 14 residues. V lost 6 bases and J 4 bases, leaving 16 bases between the germline ends. Germline V gene sequence: CDR1 SGHAT, CDR2 FQNNGV. CDR3 coding DNA: TGTGCCAGCAGGAACCCCGAAGATTGGTACGAGCAGTACTTC. It codes for CASRNPEDWYEQYF.

Here the CDR3 DNA reads TGTGCCAGCAGCAAGCGGACTAGCGGGAATGCCTACGAGCAGTACTTC. Protein product: CASSKRTSGNAYEQYF. The chain carries TRBV7-9 and TRBJ2-7, with TRBD2 matching over 12 bases. The CDR3 consists of 16 residues. V gave up 5 bases and J gave up 2 bases; unmatched junction bases: 7. The germline V gene has CDR1 SEHNR and CDR2 FQNEAQ (reference sequence). The entire variable domain, with the rest obtained from reference TRBV7-9 and TRBJ2-7, is as follows: DTGVSQNPRHKITKRGQNVTFRCDPISEHNRLYWYRQTLGQGPEFLTYFQNEAQLEKSRLLSDRFSAERPKGSFSTLEIQRTEQGDSAMYLCASSKRTSGNAYEQYFGPGTRLTVT.

This chain joins TRBV28 and TRBJ1-1; D gene unclear. Germline V gene data show CDR1 as MDHEN and CDR2 as SYDVKM. CDR3 length: 19 residues. Trimming removed 5 bases from V and 1 base from J, with 26 bases in between. CDR3 amino acids: CASSRQPGIVWAGNTEAFF. The DNA for the CDR3 is TGTGCCAGCAGTCGGCAACCGGGGATAGTCTGGGCGGGGAACACTGAAGCTTTCTTT.

The rearrangement uses TRBV19 and TRBJ2-2, with D unresolved. Germline CDR1 LNHDA, CDR2 SQIVND (reference sequence). This CDR3 comprises 14 residues. The V end was cut by 3 bases, the J end by 4 bases, with 9 bases between. The CDR3 bases are TGTGCCAGTAGTATCGGTTGGCCCACCGGGGAGCTGTTTTTT. Protein sequence: CASSIGWPTGELFF.

V usage is TRBV2 and J usage is TRBJ2-5; 7 bases are shared with TRBD2. Germline V gene sequence: CDR1 SNHLY, CDR2 FYNNEI. V shed 6 bases, J shed 4 bases, and the junction held 8 bases outside the gene matches. CDR3 length: 14 amino acids. The CDR3 DNA reads as TGTGCCAGCAGCCTCAGGGCTAGCGGAGAGACCCAGTACTTC. Amino acids: CASSLRASGETQYF.

The chain combines TRBV27 with TRBJ2-2; no reliable D call. Germline loops: CDR1 MNHEY, CDR2 SMNVEV (reference sequence). The CDR3 is 12 amino acids. Deletions cut 6 bases from V and 6 bases from J, with 8 bases between. The CDR3 loop reads CASSPAPGELFF. In DNA, the CDR3 is TGTGCCAGCAGCCCGGCTCCCGGGGAGCTGTTTTTT.

The rearrangement uses TRBV29-1 and TRBJ1-1, with unresolved D. CDR3 length: 11 amino acids. Germline V gene lookup returns CDR1 SQVTM and CDR2 ANQGSEA. Trimming cost V 8 bases and J 3 bases, with 10 bases left between them. The CDR3 region is CSSVRDTEAFF. The CDR3 DNA sequence: TGCAGCTCGGTTCGGGACACTGAAGCTTTCTTT.

The chain carries TRBV9 and TRBJ2-1, with D tentatively TRBD2 (5 bases). The CDR3 totals 13 residues. The germline V gene has CDR1 SGDLS and CDR2 YYNGEE. Trimming stripped 4 bases from V and 3 bases from J, with 8 bases between. The CDR3 sequence is CASSNGGYNEQFF. The CDR3, as DNA: TGTGCCAGCAGCAATGGAGGCTACAATGAGCAGTTCTTC.